These 5 T cell receptor beta chains originate from one sample sequenced in a study of monozygotic twins with inflammatory bowel disease. TCRdb re-called the 5' RACE reads; one entry per CDR3 protein, DNA not given. Found here are 150,000 to 200,000 distinct CDR3 sequences; the top ten clones hold 2% to 3%. The sample comprised blood. The receptors here all came from a human donor with ulcerative colitis or Crohn's disease, or a healthy co-twin of an affected twin (not recorded which).

This chain joins TRBV18 and TRBJ2-5; TCRdb reports TRBD2, a call that lacks DNA to check it against. Germline assignment: CDR1 KGHSH and CDR2 LQKENI. There are 18 residues in the CDR3. The CDR3 here is CASSLGSGEAVLQETQYF. The full variable domain, with the rest looked up from reference TRBV18 and TRBJ2-5, is NAGVMQNPRHLVRRRGQEARLRCSPMKGHSHVYWYRQLPEEGLKFMVYLQKENIIDESGMPKERFSAEFPKEGPSILRIQQVVRGDSAAYFCASSLGSGEAVLQETQYFGPGTRLLVL.

The rearrangement uses TRBV19 and TRBJ2-1; with no DNA, the TCRdb D assignment of TRBD2 cannot be verified. The CDR3 runs 15 residues. In germline, CDR1 is LNHDA, CDR2 SQIVND (reference sequence). CDR3 loop: CASSISPGTGYEQFF.

The genes are TRBV20-1 and TRBJ2-1; there is no DNA to check the TCRdb D call of TRBD2. CDR3 length: 16 residues. CDR1 is DFQATT and CDR2 is SNEGSKA in the germline V gene (reference sequence). CDR3 amino acids: CSARTMLAGGYNEQFF.

The chain recombines TRBV12-3 or TRBV12-4 with TRBJ1-1. The CDR3 extends over 15 amino acids. The CDR3: CASSFRRFPNTEAFF.

The V and J genes are TRBV7-3 and TRBJ1-1; the TCRdb D gene call, TRBD1, has no DNA to confirm it. This CDR3 is 13 amino acids long. Germline CDR1 reads SGHTA; CDR2 reads FQGTGA. The CDR3 reads CASSLKGQHEAFF. Together with reference TRBV7-3 and TRBJ1-1, the CDR3 gives the full variable domain: GAGVSQTPSNKVTEKGKYVELRCDPISGHTALYWYRQSLGQGPEFLIYFQGTGAADDSGLPNDRFFAVRPEGSVSTLKIQRTERGDSAVYLCASSLKGQHEAFFGQGTRLTVV.